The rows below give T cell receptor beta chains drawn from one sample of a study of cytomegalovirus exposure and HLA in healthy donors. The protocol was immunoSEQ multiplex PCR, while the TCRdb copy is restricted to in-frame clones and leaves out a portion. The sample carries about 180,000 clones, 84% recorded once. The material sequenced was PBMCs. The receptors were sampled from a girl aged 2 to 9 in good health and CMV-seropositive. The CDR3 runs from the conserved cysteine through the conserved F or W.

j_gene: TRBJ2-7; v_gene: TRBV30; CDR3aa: CAWSPFWASGSYEQYF
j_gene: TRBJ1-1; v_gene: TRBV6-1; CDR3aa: CACGQLNTEAFF
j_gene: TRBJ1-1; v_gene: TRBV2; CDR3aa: CASRGDRARNTEAFF
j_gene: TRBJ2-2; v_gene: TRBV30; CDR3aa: CAWSRLAVGGELFF
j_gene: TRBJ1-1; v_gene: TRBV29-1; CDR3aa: CSVEPIAPAGWAFF
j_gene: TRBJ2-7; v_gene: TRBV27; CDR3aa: CASTSQDRGPYEQYF
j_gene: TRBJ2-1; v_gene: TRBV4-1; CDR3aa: CASSQGTSGYNEQFF
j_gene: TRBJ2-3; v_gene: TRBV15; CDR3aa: CATSRDLRTDTQYF
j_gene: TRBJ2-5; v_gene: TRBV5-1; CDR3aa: CASSLGRGISETQYF
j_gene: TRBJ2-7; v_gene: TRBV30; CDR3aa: CAWTPGQGVYEQYF
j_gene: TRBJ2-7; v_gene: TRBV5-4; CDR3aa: CASSRDGTSGREQYF
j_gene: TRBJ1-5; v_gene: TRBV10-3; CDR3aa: CAISEYWWDRGGNQPQHF
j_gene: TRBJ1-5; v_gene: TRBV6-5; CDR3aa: CASSPSGVSNQPQHF
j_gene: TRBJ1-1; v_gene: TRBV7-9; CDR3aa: CASSLALPNTEAFF
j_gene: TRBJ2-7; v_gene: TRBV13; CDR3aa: CASTSLRDRGPYEQYF
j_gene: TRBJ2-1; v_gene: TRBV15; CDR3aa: CATSRDLFGGSGNEQFF
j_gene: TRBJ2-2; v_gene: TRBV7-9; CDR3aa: CSSSHTGTGGAGELFF
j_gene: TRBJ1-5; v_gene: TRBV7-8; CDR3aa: CASSAHRGNQPQHF
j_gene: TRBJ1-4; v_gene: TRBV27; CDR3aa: CASSFGQNKGKLFF
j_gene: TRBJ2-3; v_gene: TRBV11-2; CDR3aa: CASSLAPGSTDTQYF
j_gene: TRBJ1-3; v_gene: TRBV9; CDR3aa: CASSVGDSYSGNTIYF
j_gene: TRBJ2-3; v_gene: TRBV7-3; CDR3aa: CASSSLFRDTQYF
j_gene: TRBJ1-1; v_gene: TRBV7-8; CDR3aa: CASSPGQGTGTEAFF
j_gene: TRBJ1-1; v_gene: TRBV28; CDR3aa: CASSPTGLGGAFF